The 30 T cell receptor beta chains listed next were all sequenced from one sample in a study of blood T cell repertoires in COVID-19. Assay used: immunoSEQ multiplex PCR; TCRdb lists only in-frame clones, some missing. The top ten hold around 9.6% of the sample, which has 250,000 to 300,000 clones, about 87% seen once. Sequences were obtained from peripheral blood. Source of these receptors: an older woman with COVID-19, enrolled during active disease.

This rearrangement joins TRBV28 to TRBJ2-4, with 12 positions matching TRBD2. Trimming at V came to 5 bases and at J to 1 base, leaving 15 bases not matched to a gene. Germline CDR1 reads MDHEN; CDR2 reads SYDVKM. This CDR3 spans 20 amino acids. This CDR3 is CASSRTSGVGTKGAKNIQYF. The CDR3 DNA reads as TGTGCCAGCAGTAGGACTAGCGGGGTGGGGACCAAGGGGGCCAAAAACATTCAGTACTTC.

This clone has just one count. The chain carries TRBV19 and TRBJ1-1; maybe TRBD1 (6 bases). The CDR3 consists of 16 residues. Trimming stripped 6 bases from V and 0 bases from J, with 17 bases between. Germline V lookup: CDR1 LNHDA, CDR2 SQIVND (reference sequence). As DNA, the CDR3 is TGTGCCAGTAGATATTCTGGACAGCGGATGAACACTGAAGCTTTCTTT. Residues: CASRYSGQRMNTEAFF.

This chain joins TRBV19 and TRBJ1-1; a possible D gene is TRBD1 (5 bases). Trimming pared 1 base from V and 11 bases from J, leaving 20 bases between. CDR1 and CDR2 from the germline V gene are LNHDA and SQIVND (reference sequence). The CDR3 runs 15 residues. CDR3 loop: CASSIAGERTLRAFF. The DNA for the CDR3 is TGTGCCAGTAGTATAGCGGGGGAGAGAACACTGCGGGCTTTCTTT.

The chain has TRBV12-5 and TRBJ2-7, with 8 positions matching TRBD1. CDR1 and CDR2 (germline): LGHNT, FRNRAP. The CDR3 covers 16 residues. The trim removed 2 bases at V and 4 bases at J, leaving 10 bases unmatched. The CDR3 nucleotides are TGTGCTAGTGGTTTGTCCGGACAGGGCTGGAGTTACGAGCAGTACTTC. The encoded protein is CASGLSGQGWSYEQYF.

The chain combines TRBV19 with TRBJ2-1, with 7 bases matching TRBD2. V was pared by 2 bases and J by 2 bases, with 9 bases of the junction left unmatched. This CDR3 is 17 amino acids long. Germline loops: CDR1 LNHDA, CDR2 SQIVND (reference sequence). The CDR3 DNA sequence: TGTGCCAGTAGTATAAGGGCTAGCGGAGAGGCCTACAATGAGCAGTTCTTC. Protein sequence: CASSIRASGEAYNEQFF.

The V gene is TRBV19, the J gene TRBJ1-1; 9 positions match TRBD1. V lost 5 bases and J lost 5; bases outside the gene matches: 9. The CDR3 runs 15 residues. Per the germline V gene, CDR1 is LNHDA and CDR2 is SQIVND (reference sequence). The CDR3 protein is CASSPQDRGRTEAFF. The CDR3 DNA follows: TGTGCCAGTAGTCCACAGGACAGGGGAAGGACTGAAGCTTTCTTT. Full variable domain (missing parts from reference TRBV19 and TRBJ1-1): DGGITQSPKYLFRKEGQNVTLSCEQNLNHDAMYWYRQDPGQGLRLIYYSQIVNDFQKGDIAEGYSVSREKKESFPLTVTSAQKNPTAFYLCASSPQDRGRTEAFFGQGTRLTVV.

This chain uses TRBV19 with TRBJ2-3; 7 nucleotides line up with TRBD2. The CDR3 runs to 14 residues. Germline loops: CDR1 LNHDA, CDR2 SQIVND (reference sequence). Trimming at V came to 10 bases and at J to 5 bases, leaving 12 bases not matched to a gene. In DNA form, the CDR3 reads TGTGCCACCAGTCGGGCCGCGGGAGAAGATACGCAGTATTTT. This encodes CATSRAAGEDTQYF. The whole variable domain, filled in from reference TRBV19 and TRBJ2-3, reads DGGITQSPKYLFRKEGQNVTLSCEQNLNHDAMYWYRQDPGQGLRLIYYSQIVNDFQKGDIAEGYSVSREKKESFPLTVTSAQKNPTAFYLCATSRAAGEDTQYFGPGTRLTVL.

For this clone: At the DNA level, this CDR3 is encoded by other sequences in the same sample as well. The chain uses TRBV29-1 and TRBJ2-7; TRBD1 aligns across 7 bases. The germline CDR1 and CDR2 sequences are SQVTM and ANQGSEA. V shed 4 bases, J shed 0 bases, and the junction held 3 bases outside the gene matches. CDR3 length: 13 residues. The CDR3 reads CSVGTGGSYEQYF. CDR3 nucleotides: TGCAGCGTTGGGACAGGTGGCTCCTACGAGCAGTACTTC.

The chain links TRBV28 to TRBJ1-6, with D possibly TRBD1 on 6 matching bases. V was shortened by 5 bases and J by 10 bases, with 18 bases between the two germline ends. From germline, CDR1 is MDHEN and CDR2 SYDVKM. The CDR3 length is 15 residues. CDR3 residues: CASSPQQGLGSPLHF. The CDR3 DNA reads as TGTGCCAGCAGTCCACAACAGGGTTTAGGATCACCCCTCCACTTT.

V and J are TRBV28 and TRBJ1-6, with TRBD1 matching over 7 bases. The CDR3 spans 17 residues. V was clipped by 4 bases and J by 3 bases; unmatched bases: 9. From germline, CDR1 is MDHEN and CDR2 SYDVKM. The CDR3 is CASSSPRQGFYNSPLHF. The CDR3 region has the DNA TGTGCCAGCAGTTCCCCGAGACAGGGATTCTATAATTCACCCCTCCACTTT. Together with reference TRBV28 and TRBJ1-6, the CDR3 gives the full variable domain: DVKVTQSSRYLVKRTGEKVFLECVQDMDHENMFWYRQDPGLGLRLIYFSYDVKMKEKGDIPEGYSVSREKKERFSLILESASTNQTSMYLCASSSPRQGFYNSPLHFGNGTRLTVT.

The DNA of the CDR3 is TGTGCCAGCAGCACCATCCTGGCGGCAGATACGCAGTATTTT. It specifies CASSTILAADTQYF. This chain connects TRBV6-2 or TRBV6-3 to TRBJ2-3; unclear D gene. The V gene's germline CDR1 is MNHEY and CDR2 SVGEGT. The CDR3 has 14 amino acids. The V and J ends lost 6 bases and 4 bases respectively, with 14 bases between them.

V usage is TRBV29-1 and J usage is TRBJ2-7; TRBD1 might be the D (5 bases). This CDR3 spans 13 amino acids. Per germline, CDR1 SQVTM and CDR2 ANQGSEA. Trimming shortened V by 4 bases and J by 2 bases, and 12 bases separated the two germline ends. CDR3 sequence (DNA): TGCAGCGTTGGGCCGACAGCAGCCTACGAGCAGTACTTC. Translation gives CSVGPTAAYEQYF.

The chain couples TRBV10-3 to TRBJ2-3; TRBD2 aligns across 7 bases. V shed 0 bases, J shed 9 bases, and the junction held 6 bases outside the gene matches. Germline lookup yields CDR1 ENHRY and CDR2 SYGVKD. The CDR3 totals 14 residues. The CDR3 coding sequence is TGTGCCATCAGTGAGTCGGGGGGGTACTACACGCAGTATTTT. It is translated as CAISESGGYYTQYF.

The chain is built from TRBV19 and TRBJ1-5, with 9 bases aligning to TRBD1. Germline V gives CDR1 LNHDA, CDR2 SQIVND (reference sequence). There are 14 residues in the CDR3. J gave up 2 bases and V 9 bases, and 5 bases lay outside the gene matches. In DNA, the CDR3 is TGTGCCAGCGGACAGGGGATCGGCAATCAGCCCCAGCATTTT. Translating gives CASGQGIGNQPQHF.

The chain combines TRBV4-2 with TRBJ2-1, with 13 bases fitting TRBD2. J was trimmed by 8 bases and V by 0 bases; bases with no gene match: 4. This CDR3 contains 16 residues. CDR1 is LGHNA, CDR2 YNFKEQ, per germline. CDR3 loop: CASSQERTSGSDEQFF. CDR3 nucleotide sequence: TGTGCCAGCAGCCAAGAGAGGACTAGCGGGAGTGATGAGCAGTTCTTC.

The chain employs TRBV10-3 and TRBJ2-7; D gene uncertain. Trimming took 5 bases from V and 3 from J, leaving 17 bases between them. There are 15 residues in the CDR3. Germline CDR1 is ENHRY and CDR2 is SYGVKD. In DNA form, the CDR3 reads TGTGCCATCAGTAACCAACGAGAGAGCTACTACGAGCAGTACTTC. Encoded protein: CAISNQRESYYEQYF.

This clone was observed once. The rearrangement links TRBV21-1 to TRBJ1-2; TRBD1 was called by the table and not checked on the DNA. TRBV21-1 has pseudogene status. The CDR3 spans 13 residues. The CDR3 DNA reads as TGTGCCAGCAACAGGACAGCCGACTATGGCTACACCTTC. Translation gives CASNRTADYGYTF.

The chain recombines TRBV19 with TRBJ1-2, with D tentatively TRBD1 (5 bases). There are 15 residues in the CDR3. Trimming removed 4 bases from V and 8 bases from J, with 20 bases in between. Germline-derived CDR1 and CDR2 are LNHDA and SQIVND (reference sequence). The CDR3 sequence is CASSTVGQGKGGYTF. CDR3 nucleotides: TGTGCCAGTAGTACCGTGGGGCAGGGAAAAGGCGGCTACACCTTC.

The genes are TRBV4-1 and TRBJ1-2, with 7 nucleotides matching TRBD1. CDR3 size: 13 residues. Trimming took 1 base from V and 8 from J; bases not matched to a gene: 4. Germline loops: CDR1 MGHRA, CDR2 YSYEKL. The CDR3 region is CASSQGQGQGYTF. The CDR3 DNA is TGCGCCAGCAGCCAAGGACAGGGTCAGGGCTACACCTTC.

V is TRBV5-1 and J is TRBJ1-4, with D tentatively TRBD1 (6 bases). V gave up 1 base and J gave up 5 bases, with 9 bases separating them. The length of the CDR3 is 14 residues. The germline CDR1 and CDR2 sequences are SGHRS and YFSETQ. The CDR3 region has the DNA TGCGCCAGCAGCTTGTTAGGACAGAATGAAAAACTGTTTTTT. Translated, it gives CASSLLGQNEKLFF.

The chain uses TRBV29-1 and TRBJ2-3; 9 bases are a match to TRBD1. CDR1 and CDR2 (germline): SQVTM, ANQGSEA. V lost 4 bases to trimming and J lost 3 bases; unmatched junction nucleotides: 8. The CDR3 is 15 amino acids. The CDR3 DNA is TGCAGCGTTGGAACAGGGGGCCCGTATACAGATACGCAGTATTTT. It encodes CSVGTGGPYTDTQYF.

This clone has only a few counts. V is TRBV3-1 (or the pseudogene TRBV3-2) and J is TRBJ1-3; D is uncertain. Germline CDR1 and CDR2: LGHDT and YNNKEL (reference sequence). Trimming left V 1 base short and J 0 bases short, with 4 bases between. The CDR3 is 14 amino acids. The CDR3 loop reads CASSQADSGNTIYF. The DNA for the CDR3 is TGTGCCAGCAGCCAAGCAGACTCTGGAAACACCATATATTTT.

This chain uses TRBV18 with TRBJ2-5; 7 nucleotides line up with TRBD2. The CDR3 has 13 residues. V gave up 4 bases and J gave up 4 bases; unmatched junction bases: 3. Germline loops: CDR1 KGHSH, CDR2 LQKENI. CDR3 nucleotides: TGTGCCAGCTCACGTAGCGGGTCAGAGACCCAGTACTTC. This gives the protein CASSRSGSETQYF.

The chain has TRBV16 and TRBJ2-5; D is uncertain. The germline V and J ends were trimmed by 8 bases and 9 bases, with 22 bases remaining between them. This CDR3 region has 14 residues. Germline CDR1 and CDR2: KGHSY and FQNENV. As DNA, the CDR3 is TGTGCCAGCGATCAAAGAGGCGGATTTGGGTCCCAGTACTTC. It translates to CASDQRGGFGSQYF.

The V call is TRBV6-5, the J call TRBJ1-5, with D hard to call. V was shortened by 6 bases and J by 10 bases, with 13 bases between the two germline ends. CDR1 and CDR2 (germline): MNHEY, SVGAGI. This CDR3 contains 12 residues. The CDR3: CASRGSAGPQHF. For the CDR3, the DNA is TGTGCCAGCAGGGGCAGCGCGGGACCCCAGCATTTT.

The chain is built from TRBV5-5 and TRBJ2-7; D remains unclear. This CDR3 spans 14 amino acids. CDR1 and CDR2 from the germline V gene are SGHKS and YYEKEE (reference sequence). Trimming stripped 1 base from V and 0 bases from J, with 8 bases between. The CDR3 DNA follows: TGTGCCAGCAGCTTGAGTCTCTACTCCTACGAGCAGTACTTC. This codes for CASSLSLYSYEQYF.

The rearrangement links TRBV19 to TRBJ2-7; TRBD1 agrees at 10 bases. The V gene's germline CDR1 is LNHDA and CDR2 SQIVND (reference sequence). Losses at the gene ends were 5 bases for V and 7 bases for J; bases not matched to a gene: 5. The CDR3 totals 13 residues. The CDR3 region has the DNA TGTGCCAGTAGTGGACAGGGGGTCGGTGAGCAGTACTTC. It translates to CASSGQGVGEQYF.

This chain connects TRBV6-2 or TRBV6-3 to TRBJ1-3; no clear D gene. The CDR3 extends over 15 amino acids. The V gene's germline CDR1 is MNHEY and CDR2 SVGEGT. Trimming removed 3 bases from V and 4 bases from J, with 13 bases in between. For the CDR3, the DNA is TGTGCCAGCAGTTATTGGGCTCCTGACGGAAACACCATATATTTT. The encoded protein is CASSYWAPDGNTIYF.

This chain joins TRBV3-1 (or the pseudogene TRBV3-2) and TRBJ2-1, with TRBD2 identical over 8 bases. The CDR3 covers 14 residues. The junction had 4 bases not matched to a gene; V was cut back by 3 bases and J by 6 bases. Per the germline V gene, CDR1 is LGHDT and CDR2 is YNNKEL (reference sequence). The CDR3 spells CASSQATSGNEQFF. The DNA of the CDR3 is TGTGCCAGCAGCCAGGCTACTAGCGGCAATGAGCAGTTCTTC.

Here the CDR3 DNA reads TGTGCCAGCAGTTTATACCCGGGGGGGAGGGGCACAGATACGCAGTATTTT. It codes for CASSLYPGGRGTDTQYF. The V and J genes are TRBV28 and TRBJ2-3; 8 bases align to TRBD2. V lost 1 base and J lost 1; bases outside the gene matches: 7. Germline CDR1 and CDR2: MDHEN and SYDVKM. There are 17 residues in the CDR3.